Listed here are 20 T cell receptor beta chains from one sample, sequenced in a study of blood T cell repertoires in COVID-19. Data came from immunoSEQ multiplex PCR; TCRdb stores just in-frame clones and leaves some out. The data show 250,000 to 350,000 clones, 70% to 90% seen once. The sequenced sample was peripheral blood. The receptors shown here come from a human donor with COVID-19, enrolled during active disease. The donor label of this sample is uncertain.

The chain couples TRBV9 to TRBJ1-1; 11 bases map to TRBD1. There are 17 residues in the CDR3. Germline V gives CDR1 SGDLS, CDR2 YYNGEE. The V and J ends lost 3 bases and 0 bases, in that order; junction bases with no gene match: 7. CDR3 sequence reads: CASSGRDRGTLNTEAFF. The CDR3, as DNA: TGTGCCAGCAGCGGACGGGACAGGGGGACTTTGAACACTGAAGCTTTCTTT. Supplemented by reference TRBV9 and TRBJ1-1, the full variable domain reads DSGVTQTPKHLITATGQRVTLRCSPRSGDLSVYWYQQSLDQGLQFLIQYYNGEERAKGNILERFSAQQFPDLHSELNLSSLELGDSALYFCASSGRDRGTLNTEAFFGQGTRLTVV.

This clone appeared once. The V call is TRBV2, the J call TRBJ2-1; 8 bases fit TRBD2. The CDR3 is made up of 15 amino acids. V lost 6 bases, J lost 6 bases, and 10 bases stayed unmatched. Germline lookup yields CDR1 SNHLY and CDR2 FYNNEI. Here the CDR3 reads CASSPGTSSRNEQFF. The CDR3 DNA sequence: TGTGCCAGCAGCCCCGGGACTAGTAGTCGCAATGAGCAGTTCTTC.

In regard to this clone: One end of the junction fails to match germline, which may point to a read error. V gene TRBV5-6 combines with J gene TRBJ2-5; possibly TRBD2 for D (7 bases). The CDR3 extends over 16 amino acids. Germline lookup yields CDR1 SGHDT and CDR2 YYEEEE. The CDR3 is CARSGEGGRRRETQYF. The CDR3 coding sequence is TGCGCCCGCAGCGGCGAGGGGGGGCGTCGACGAGAGACCCAGTACTTC. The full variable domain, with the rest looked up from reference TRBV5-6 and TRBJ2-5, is DAGVTQSPTHLIKTRGQQVTLRCSPKSGHDTVSWYQQALGQGPQFIFQYYEEEERQRGNFPDRFSGHQFPNYSSELNVNALLLGDSALYLCARSGEGGRRRETQYFGPGTRLLVL.

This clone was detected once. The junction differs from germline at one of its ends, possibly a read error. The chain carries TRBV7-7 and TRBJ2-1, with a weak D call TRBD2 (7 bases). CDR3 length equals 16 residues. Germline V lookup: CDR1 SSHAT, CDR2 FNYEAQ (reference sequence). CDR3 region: CASSPQIGTQAGVQFF. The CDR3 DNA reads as TGTGCTAGCAGCCCCCAGATCGGGACACAGGCGGGGGTGCAGTTCTTC.

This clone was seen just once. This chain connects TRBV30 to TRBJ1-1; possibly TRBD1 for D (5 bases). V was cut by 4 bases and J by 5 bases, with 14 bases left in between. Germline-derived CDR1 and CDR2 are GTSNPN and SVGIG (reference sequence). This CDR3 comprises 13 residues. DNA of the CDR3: TGTGCCTGGACTAGGTCGAAGGGGACTGAAGCTTTCTTT. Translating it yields CAWTRSKGTEAFF. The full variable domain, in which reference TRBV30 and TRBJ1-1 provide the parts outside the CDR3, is SQTIHQWPATLVQPVGSPLSLECTVEGTSNPNLYWYRQAAGRGLQLLFYSVGIGQISSEVPQNLSASRPQDRQFILSSKKLLLSDSGFYLCAWTRSKGTEAFFGQGTRLTVV.

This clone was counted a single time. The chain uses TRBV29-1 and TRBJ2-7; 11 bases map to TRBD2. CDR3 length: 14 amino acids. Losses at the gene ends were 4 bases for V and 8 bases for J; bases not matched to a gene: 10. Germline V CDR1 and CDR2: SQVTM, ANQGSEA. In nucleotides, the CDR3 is TGCAGCGTTGTCTCCCAACTAGCGGGGGATAAGCAGTACTTC. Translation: CSVVSQLAGDKQYF.

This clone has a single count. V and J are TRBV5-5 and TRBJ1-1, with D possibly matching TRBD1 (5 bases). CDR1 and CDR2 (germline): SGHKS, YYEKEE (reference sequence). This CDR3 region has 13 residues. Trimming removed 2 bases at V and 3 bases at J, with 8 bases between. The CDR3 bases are TGTGCCAGCAGCTTAGTAGGGGACACTGAAGCTTTCTTT. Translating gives CASSLVGDTEAFF.

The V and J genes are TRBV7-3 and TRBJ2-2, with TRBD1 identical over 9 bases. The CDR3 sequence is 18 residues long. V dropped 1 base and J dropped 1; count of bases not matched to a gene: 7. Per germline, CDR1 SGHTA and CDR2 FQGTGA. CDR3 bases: TGTGCCAGCAGCTTAAATCCCTCGGGACAGGGGAACACCGGGGAGCTGTTTTTT. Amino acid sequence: CASSLNPSGQGNTGELFF.

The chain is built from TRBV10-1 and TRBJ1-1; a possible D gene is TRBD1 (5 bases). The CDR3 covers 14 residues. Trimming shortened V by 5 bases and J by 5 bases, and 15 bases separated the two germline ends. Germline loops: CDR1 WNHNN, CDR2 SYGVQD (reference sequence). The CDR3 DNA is TGCGCCAGCAGTCTCTCCGGGGGGGAAACTGAAGCTTTCTTT. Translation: CASSLSGGETEAFF.

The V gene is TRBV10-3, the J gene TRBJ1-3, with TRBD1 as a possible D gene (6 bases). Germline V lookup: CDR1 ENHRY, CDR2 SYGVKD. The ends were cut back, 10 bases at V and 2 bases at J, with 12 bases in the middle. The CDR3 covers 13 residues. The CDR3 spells CASSTGPGNTIYF. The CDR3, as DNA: TGTGCCAGCTCGACAGGCCCTGGAAACACCATATATTTT.

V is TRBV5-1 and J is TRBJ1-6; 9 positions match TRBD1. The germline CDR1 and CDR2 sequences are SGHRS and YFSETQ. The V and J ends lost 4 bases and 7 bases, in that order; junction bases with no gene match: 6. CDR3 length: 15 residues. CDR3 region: CASSTSGTGNSPLHF. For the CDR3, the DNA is TGCGCCAGCAGCACCTCCGGGACAGGGAATTCACCCCTCCACTTT.

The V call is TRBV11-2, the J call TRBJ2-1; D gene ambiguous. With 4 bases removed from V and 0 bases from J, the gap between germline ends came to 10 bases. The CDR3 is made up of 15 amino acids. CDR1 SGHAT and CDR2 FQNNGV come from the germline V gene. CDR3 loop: CASSYSRSSYNEQFF. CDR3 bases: TGTGCCAGCAGCTATTCGCGGAGCTCCTACAATGAGCAGTTCTTC.

The CDR3: CASSRGGLATNEKLFF. The CDR3 nucleotides are TGTGCCAGTAGCCGGGGAGGGCTTGCAACTAATGAAAAACTGTTTTTT. The rearrangement joins TRBV19 to TRBJ1-4; no reliable D call. The length of the CDR3 is 16 residues. Looked up from germline, CDR1 is LNHDA and CDR2 is SQIVND (reference sequence). Trimming took 6 bases from V and 0 from J, leaving 14 bases between them.

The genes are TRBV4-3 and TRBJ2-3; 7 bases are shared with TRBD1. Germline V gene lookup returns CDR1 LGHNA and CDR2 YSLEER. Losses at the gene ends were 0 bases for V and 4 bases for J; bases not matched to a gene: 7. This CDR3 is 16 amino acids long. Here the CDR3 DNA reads TGCGCCAGCAGCCAAGATAGAGGACAGGCGGCAGATACGCAGTATTTT. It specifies CASSQDRGQAADTQYF.

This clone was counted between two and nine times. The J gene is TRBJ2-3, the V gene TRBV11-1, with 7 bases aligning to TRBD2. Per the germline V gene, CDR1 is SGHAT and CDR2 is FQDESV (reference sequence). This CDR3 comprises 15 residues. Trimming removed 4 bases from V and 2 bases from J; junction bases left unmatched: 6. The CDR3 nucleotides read TGTGCCAGCAGCTCTAGCGGTTATAACACAGATACGCAGTATTTT. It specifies CASSSSGYNTDTQYF. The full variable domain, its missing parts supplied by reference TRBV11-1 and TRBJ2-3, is EAEVAQSPRYKITEKSQAVAFWCDPISGHATLYWYRQILGQGPELLVQFQDESVVDDSQLPKDRFSAERLKGVDSTLKIQPAELGDSAMYLCASSSSGYNTDTQYFGPGTRLTVL.

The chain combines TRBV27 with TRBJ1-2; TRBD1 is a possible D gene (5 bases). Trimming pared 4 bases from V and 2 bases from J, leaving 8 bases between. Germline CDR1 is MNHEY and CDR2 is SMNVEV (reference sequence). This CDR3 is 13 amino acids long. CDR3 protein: CASSSDRNYGYTF. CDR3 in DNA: TGTGCCAGCAGTTCCGACAGAAACTATGGCTACACCTTC.

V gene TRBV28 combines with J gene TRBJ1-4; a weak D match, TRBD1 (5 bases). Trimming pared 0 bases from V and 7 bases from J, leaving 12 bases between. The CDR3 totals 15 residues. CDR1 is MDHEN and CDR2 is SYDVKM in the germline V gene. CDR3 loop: CASSLWRTGGEKLFF. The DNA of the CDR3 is TGTGCCAGCAGTTTATGGAGGACCGGGGGTGAAAAACTGTTTTTT.

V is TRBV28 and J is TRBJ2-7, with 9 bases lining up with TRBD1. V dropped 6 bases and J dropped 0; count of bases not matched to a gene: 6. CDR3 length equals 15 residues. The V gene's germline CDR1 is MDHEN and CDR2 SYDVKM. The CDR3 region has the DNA TGTGCCAGCAGCAGGGGACAGGGAAACTCCTACGAGCAGTACTTC. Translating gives CASSRGQGNSYEQYF.

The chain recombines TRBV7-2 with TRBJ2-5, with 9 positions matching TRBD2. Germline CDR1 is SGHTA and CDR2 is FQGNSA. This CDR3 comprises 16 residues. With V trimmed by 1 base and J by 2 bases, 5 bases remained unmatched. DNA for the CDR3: TGTGCCAGCAGCTTAGTGGCTAGCGGGATGCAAGAGACCCAGTACTTC. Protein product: CASSLVASGMQETQYF.

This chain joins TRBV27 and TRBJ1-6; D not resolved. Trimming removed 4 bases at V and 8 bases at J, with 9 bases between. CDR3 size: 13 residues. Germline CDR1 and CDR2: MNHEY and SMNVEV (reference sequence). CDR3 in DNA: TGTGCCAGCAGTTCTATTGCGGATTCACCCCTCCACTTT. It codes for CASSSIADSPLHF.